These T cell receptor beta chains were read from a single sample in a study of cytomegalovirus exposure and HLA in healthy donors. Assay: immunoSEQ multiplex PCR; the TCRdb copy retains only in-frame clones and omits some. The sample lists 65,000 to 70,000 clones; around 89% were seen once. The sample taken for sequencing was PBMCs. These receptors were collected from a woman younger than 45 in good health and CMV-seropositive. Both conserved end residues are part of each CDR3. D genes are given only for firm matches. Some rows have no size entry. The others give once, few or many, or a class for an expanded clone.

clone_size: -; j_call: TRBJ2-7; d_call: TRBD2; v_call: TRBV19; cdr3_aa: CASSIGSGTGSEQYF; cdr3_nt: TGTGCCAGTAGTATAGGTAGCGGGACGGGATCCGAGCAGTACTTC
clone_size: -; j_call: TRBJ2-7; d_call: TRBD2; v_call: TRBV7-9; cdr3_aa: CASSLTSGSSYEQYF; cdr3_nt: TGTGCCAGCAGCTTAACTAGCGGGAGCTCCTACGAGCAGTACTTC
clone_size: -; j_call: TRBJ2-3; d_call: TRBD2; v_call: TRBV23-1; cdr3_aa: CASSQSTSGTFTDTQYF; cdr3_nt: TGCGCCAGCAGTCAATCCACTAGCGGGACCTTCACAGATACGCAGTATTTT
clone_size: -; j_call: TRBJ2-3; d_call: TRBD2; v_call: TRBV5-1; cdr3_aa: CASSPPMTSGSADTQYF; cdr3_nt: TGCGCCAGCAGCCCACCCATGACTAGCGGGAGCGCAGATACGCAGTATTTT
clone_size: -; j_call: TRBJ2-1; d_call: -; v_call: TRBV27; cdr3_aa: CASSLRTLGEQFF; cdr3_nt: TGTGCCAGCAGTTTGAGGACTTTAGGTGAGCAGTTCTTC
clone_size: -; j_call: TRBJ1-6; d_call: -; v_call: TRBV30; cdr3_aa: CAWTSFYNSPLHF; cdr3_nt: TGTGCCTGGACTAGTTTCTATAATTCACCCCTCCACTTT
clone_size: -; j_call: TRBJ1-2; d_call: -; v_call: TRBV27; cdr3_aa: CASSPLGQSYGYTF; cdr3_nt: TGTGCCAGCAGTCCCTTAGGACAGTCTTATGGCTACACCTTC
clone_size: -; j_call: TRBJ2-1; d_call: -; v_call: TRBV25-1; cdr3_aa: CASSEEDSLGSNEQFF; cdr3_nt: TGTGCCAGCAGTGAAGAAGACTCCTTAGGCAGCAATGAGCAGTTCTTC
clone_size: -; j_call: TRBJ2-3; d_call: TRBD2; v_call: TRBV4-2; cdr3_aa: CASSQGLAGSTDTQYF; cdr3_nt: TGTGCCAGCAGCCAAGGATTAGCGGGGAGCACAGATACGCAGTATTTT
clone_size: -; j_call: TRBJ2-7; d_call: TRBD2; v_call: TRBV7-3; cdr3_aa: CASSRSTGGPPEQYF; cdr3_nt: TGTGCCAGCAGCCGAAGTACGGGAGGGCCGCCCGAGCAGTACTTC
clone_size: -; j_call: TRBJ2-5; d_call: -; v_call: TRBV27; cdr3_aa: CASSLSGWGETQYF; cdr3_nt: TGTGCCAGCAGTTTATCAGGGTGGGGCGAGACCCAGTACTTC
clone_size: -; j_call: TRBJ2-7; d_call: -; v_call: TRBV9; cdr3_aa: CASSVGPLGHTYEQYF; cdr3_nt: TGTGCCAGCAGCGTAGGGCCGTTGGGGCATACCTACGAGCAGTACTTC
clone_size: -; j_call: TRBJ2-7; d_call: -; v_call: TRBV7-2; cdr3_aa: CASSLSPSNEQYF; cdr3_nt: TGTGCCAGCAGCTTATCCCCTTCAAACGAGCAGTACTTC
clone_size: -; j_call: TRBJ1-5; d_call: -; v_call: TRBV27; cdr3_aa: CASSEWTGVNQPQHF; cdr3_nt: TGTGCCAGCAGTGAATGGACGGGGGTCAATCAGCCCCAGCATTTT
clone_size: -; j_call: TRBJ2-7; d_call: TRBD1; v_call: TRBV10-1; cdr3_aa: CASSWGQGASYEQYF; cdr3_nt: TGCGCCAGCAGCTGGGGACAGGGGGCCTCCTACGAGCAGTACTTC
clone_size: -; j_call: TRBJ2-7; d_call: -; v_call: TRBV2; cdr3_aa: CASKGGQGPSWLYEQYF; cdr3_nt: TGTGCCAGCAAAGGAGGGCAGGGCCCATCCTGGCTCTACGAGCAGTACTTC
clone_size: once; j_call: TRBJ2-7; d_call: TRBD2; v_call: TRBV18; cdr3_aa: CASSPPLWASGKTILSYEQYF; cdr3_nt: TGTGCCAGCTCACCACCGTTATGGGCTAGCGGCAAAACCATACTTTCCTACGAGCAGTACTTC
clone_size: -; j_call: TRBJ1-1; d_call: TRBD1; v_call: TRBV29-1; cdr3_aa: CSAAPGQGATEAFF; cdr3_nt: TGCAGCGCTGCACCGGGACAGGGGGCCACTGAAGCTTTCTTT
clone_size: once; j_call: TRBJ2-6; d_call: -; v_call: TRBV19; cdr3_aa: CASSIPGVGANVLTF; cdr3_nt: TGTGCCAGTAGTATCCCAGGGGTCGGGGCCAACGTCCTGACTTTC
clone_size: -; j_call: TRBJ2-7; d_call: TRBD1; v_call: TRBV10-3; cdr3_aa: CAIGRTGGSYEQYF; cdr3_nt: TGTGCCATCGGGAGAACAGGGGGCTCCTACGAGCAGTACTTC
clone_size: -; j_call: TRBJ2-3; d_call: TRBD2; v_call: TRBV7-2; cdr3_aa: CASSLALAGTDTQYF; cdr3_nt: TGTGCCAGCAGCTTAGCACTAGCGGGCACAGATACGCAGTATTTT
clone_size: -; j_call: TRBJ1-1; d_call: -; v_call: TRBV27; cdr3_aa: CASSLLGPTEAFF; cdr3_nt: TGTGCCAGCAGTTTATTGGGGCCGACTGAAGCTTTCTTT
clone_size: -; j_call: TRBJ1-1; d_call: -; v_call: TRBV5-1; cdr3_aa: CASSFRDTEAFF; cdr3_nt: TGCGCCAGCAGCTTCCGGGACACTGAAGCTTTCTTT
clone_size: -; j_call: TRBJ1-4; d_call: TRBD1; v_call: TRBV5-1; cdr3_aa: CASSIEPQGAGEKLFF; cdr3_nt: TGCGCCAGCAGCATCGAACCTCAGGGGGCCGGTGAAAAACTGTTTTTT
clone_size: few; j_call: TRBJ1-2; d_call: -; v_call: TRBV18; cdr3_aa: CASSPLAQDYGYTF; cdr3_nt: TGTGCCAGCTCACCACTCGCCCAGGACTATGGCTACACCTTC
clone_size: -; j_call: TRBJ2-4; d_call: -; v_call: TRBV19; cdr3_aa: CASSVRGNIQYF; cdr3_nt: TGTGCCAGTAGTGTCAGGGGAAACATTCAGTACTTC
clone_size: few; j_call: TRBJ2-3; d_call: TRBD2; v_call: TRBV25-1; cdr3_aa: CASSEWGGSTADTQYF; cdr3_nt: TGTGCCAGCAGTGAATGGGGCGGGAGCACCGCAGATACGCAGTATTTT
clone_size: -; j_call: TRBJ2-7; d_call: TRBD2; v_call: TRBV9; cdr3_aa: CASSVDGTSAEQYF; cdr3_nt: TGTGCCAGCAGCGTAGATGGGACTAGCGCAGAGCAGTACTTC
clone_size: -; j_call: TRBJ2-5; d_call: TRBD1; v_call: TRBV7-2; cdr3_aa: CASSNRQGAGEQYF; cdr3_nt: TGTGCCAGCAGCAACCGACAGGGGGCGGGGGAGCAGTACTTC
clone_size: -; j_call: TRBJ1-1; d_call: -; v_call: TRBV5-6; cdr3_aa: CASSLTDRNTEAFF; cdr3_nt: TGTGCCAGCAGCTTGACAGATAGGAACACTGAAGCTTTCTTT
clone_size: -; j_call: TRBJ1-1; d_call: -; v_call: TRBV7-9; cdr3_aa: CASSFRGTLTEAFF; cdr3_nt: TGTGCCAGCAGCTTTCGAGGGACTCTCACTGAAGCTTTCTTT
clone_size: -; j_call: TRBJ2-5; d_call: TRBD2; v_call: TRBV2; cdr3_aa: CASSERLLIAGVGETQYF; cdr3_nt: TGTGCCAGCAGTGAAAGGCTCCTCATAGCGGGAGTCGGGGAGACCCAGTACTTC